This T cell receptor beta chain was sequenced in a study of T cells in Graves' hyperthyroidism and ophthalmopathy. The study's findings and limits: From stable hyperthyroidism, ophthalmopathy was set apart by a 13 V-J model.

The CDR3 has 14 residues. Trimming cost V 8 bases and J 7 bases; bases outside gene matches: 10. The investigators amplified TCR beta CDR3 regions from RNA transcripts. When the TCR CDR3 underwent first-round RT-PCR, the HTBI primer set was used. TCRdb reanalysed the multiplex PCR reads using MiXCR and keeps one entry per CDR3 protein. The data show about 250,000 distinct CDR3 sequences, around 20% seen once. As concerns this clonotype: Its specificity is unknown.

The sequence derives from a man younger than 45 with Graves' ophthalmopathy. Sequenced sample: blood. The genes are TRBV12-3 or TRBV12-4 and TRBJ2-2; 7 bases match TRBD2. The CDR3 sequence is CASGPSGFGGELFF. DNA of the CDR3: TGTGCCAGCGGGCCTAGCGGTTTCGGCGGGGAGCTGTTTTTT.